What follows are 23 T cell receptor beta chains derived from one specimen sequenced in a study of T cell changes during pregnancy in multiple sclerosis. Method: immunoSEQ multiplex PCR; TCRdb's copy keeps in-frame clones and lacks some. The sample has roughly 93,000 clones; approximately 92% are singletons. The material sequenced was peripheral blood, taken after pregnancy. Receptor source: a female donor with multiple sclerosis, enrolled in a pregnancy study.

The chain couples TRBV7-9 to TRBJ2-7; perhaps TRBD1 as D (5 bases). Trimming removed 5 bases at V and 3 bases at J, with 8 bases between. The CDR3 loop spans 12 amino acids. Germline V lookup: CDR1 SEHNR, CDR2 FQNEAQ (reference sequence). As DNA, the CDR3 is TGTGCCAGCAGCCTGGACATCTACGAGCAGTACTTC. Amino acids: CASSLDIYEQYF.

The chain couples TRBV5-4 to TRBJ1-1; 11 bases match TRBD1. V lost 0 bases and J lost 4; bases outside the gene matches: 5. This CDR3 is 16 amino acids long. The germline gives CDR1 SGHNT, CDR2 YYREEE (reference sequence). The CDR3 loop reads CASSLGTGGYSTEAFF. Written as DNA, the CDR3 is TGTGCCAGCAGCTTGGGGACAGGGGGCTATAGCACTGAAGCTTTCTTT.

CDR3 DNA: TGTGCCAGCAGCTTAGCCTCGAAAGGGGACGAGCAGTACTTC. This gives the protein CASSLASKGDEQYF. This chain links TRBV7-6 with TRBJ2-7; perhaps TRBD1 as D (5 bases). This CDR3 region has 14 residues. Germline assignment: CDR1 SGHVS and CDR2 FNYEAQ. V dropped 0 bases and J dropped 5 bases, with 11 bases sitting between them. Full variable domain (rest looked up from reference TRBV7-6 and TRBJ2-7): GAGVSQSPRYKVTKRGQDVALRCDPISGHVSLYWYRQALGQGPEFLTYFNYEAQQDKSGLPNDRFSAERPEGSISTLTIQRTEQRDSAMYRCASSLASKGDEQYFGPGTRLTVT.

This chain joins TRBV29-1 and TRBJ1-2; TRBD1 matches 9 bases. The CDR3 runs 15 residues. The ends lost 0 bases at V and 4 bases at J; junction bases unmatched: 6. Germline assignment: CDR1 SQVTM and CDR2 ANQGSEA. In nucleotides, the CDR3 is TGCAGCGTTGAAGACCTCGGGACAGGGCCCTATGGCTACACCTTC. Translation gives CSVEDLGTGPYGYTF.

The V and J genes are TRBV5-1 and TRBJ1-6, with TRBD1 identical over 8 bases. The V gene's germline CDR1 is SGHRS and CDR2 YFSETQ. The CDR3 has 14 amino acids. V was pared by 4 bases and J by 5 bases, with 2 bases of the junction left unmatched. As DNA, the CDR3 is TGCGCCAGCAGCCGGGACAGGAATAATTCACCCCTCCACTTT. Protein product: CASSRDRNNSPLHF.

The chain carries TRBV7-9 and TRBJ1-1; TRBD1 matches 9 bases. This CDR3 comprises 14 residues. Germline CDR1 reads SEHNR; CDR2 reads FQNEAQ (reference sequence). The junction had 1 base not matched to a gene; V was cut back by 3 bases and J by 2 bases. The CDR3 loop is CASSLTGGNTEAFF. The CDR3 nucleotides read TGTGCCAGCAGCTTGACAGGGGGTAACACTGAAGCTTTCTTT.

CDR3 sequence reads: CASSVGTSGLPVAQYF. Here the CDR3 DNA reads TGTGCCAGCAGCGTAGGGACTAGCGGCCTTCCCGTGGCCCAGTACTTC. The chain joins TRBV9 to TRBJ2-5, with 10 positions matching TRBD2. This CDR3 has 16 residues. Germline assignment: CDR1 SGDLS and CDR2 YYNGEE. V lost 0 bases to trimming and J lost 9 bases; unmatched junction nucleotides: 11.

The chain combines TRBV6-4 with TRBJ1-2; 7 positions agree with TRBD1. CDR1 MRHNA and CDR2 SNTAGT come from the germline V gene. The CDR3 totals 15 residues. Losses at the gene ends were 6 bases for V and 8 bases for J; bases not matched to a gene: 15. This CDR3 reads CASRHTPGQPRGYTF. As DNA, the CDR3 is TGTGCCAGCAGACACACTCCGGGACAGCCCAGGGGCTACACCTTC.

The J gene is TRBJ2-3, the V gene TRBV7-8, with 14 bases lining up with TRBD2. The V segment lost 3 bases and the J segment 4 bases; nucleotides outside the gene matches: 9. The germline V gene has CDR1 SGHVS and CDR2 FQNEAQ. This CDR3 contains 18 residues. The CDR3 nucleotides are TGTGCCAGCAGCTTGGCGGGACTAGCGGGGGCCTCCGCAGATACGCAGTATTTT. Protein product: CASSLAGLAGASADTQYF.

This clone was recorded once. The gene calls are TRBV4-3 and TRBJ1-2; tentative D call: TRBD1 (5 bases). V dropped 0 bases and J dropped 8 bases, with 13 bases sitting between them. CDR3 length: 14 amino acids. The germline V gene encodes CDR1 LGHNA and CDR2 YSLEER. The CDR3 region has the DNA TGCGCCAGCAGCCAAGATAATCGCGGGGCCGGCTACACCTTC. Amino acid sequence: CASSQDNRGAGYTF.

The chain links TRBV6-1 to TRBJ2-3, with 8 bases lining up with TRBD2. The CDR3 consists of 15 residues. The trim removed 5 bases at V and 6 bases at J, leaving 10 bases unmatched. Germline lookup yields CDR1 MNHNS and CDR2 SASEGT. CDR3 in DNA: TGTGCCAGCAGTTTAAGCGGGGGTACGCCGGATACGCAGTATTTT. Amino acids: CASSLSGGTPDTQYF.

The V gene is TRBV11-2, the J gene TRBJ2-2; 8 bases agree with TRBD1. CDR3 length: 14 amino acids. Germline-derived CDR1 and CDR2 are SGHAT and FQNNGV. Trimming took 5 bases from V and 6 from J; bases not matched to a gene: 5. The CDR3 DNA is TGTGCCAGCAGCAGACAGGGGCCACCCGGGGAGCTGTTTTTT. Translation: CASSRQGPPGELFF.

This clone came up once. The chain links TRBV10-1 to TRBJ1-1; D possibly corresponds to TRBD1 (5 bases). V lost 1 base and J lost 0, with 21 bases in between. The germline CDR1 and CDR2 sequences are WNHNN and SYGVQD (reference sequence). The CDR3 contains 19 residues. CDR3 protein: CASSEYGGAPLSLNTEAFF. The DNA for the CDR3 is TGCGCCAGCAGTGAGTATGGTGGGGCGCCGCTTTCATTGAACACTGAAGCTTTCTTT.

CDR3 DNA: TGCGCCAGCAGCCAAGAGGGGGGGGTAGGCGAGCAGTACTTC. This gives the protein CASSQEGGVGEQYF. The gene calls are TRBV4-3 and TRBJ2-7; 7 bases agree with TRBD2. The CDR3 is made up of 14 amino acids. Germline V gene data show CDR1 as LGHNA and CDR2 as YSLEER. V shed 0 bases and J 6 bases; nucleotides not matched to a gene: 5.

The V call is TRBV9, the J call TRBJ2-3; TRBD2 aligns across 9 bases. CDR3 length: 16 amino acids. In germline, CDR1 is SGDLS, CDR2 YYNGEE. Trimming removed 2 bases from V and 6 bases from J; junction bases left unmatched: 10. The CDR3 DNA reads as TGTGCCAGCAGCGTCGCCCAGGCGGGGGGGCGGGATACGCAGTATTTT. Protein: CASSVAQAGGRDTQYF.

Concerning this clone: It is unclear where the CDR3 begins or ends on the DNA, so no DNA is shown, and the CDR3 is as TCRdb lists it. The chain recombines TRBV5-6 with TRBJ2-2; the table's D call of TRBD1 was not tested on the DNA. In germline, CDR1 is SGHDT, CDR2 YYEEEE. Inclusive of both ends, the CDR3 amounts to 15 amino acids. This chain's CDR3 is CASTFGPGGTGELFF.

This sequence joins TRBV7-8 and TRBJ2-5, with TRBD2 matching over 13 bases. This CDR3 is built from 17 residues. J was trimmed by 5 bases and V by 6 bases; bases with no gene match: 12. CDR1 SGHVS and CDR2 FQNEAQ come from the germline V gene. The CDR3 loop is CASRRLAGGLGEETQYF. The CDR3 coding sequence is TGTGCCAGCAGGAGACTAGCGGGAGGTCTTGGTGAGGAGACCCAGTACTTC.

J is TRBJ1-2 and V is TRBV2, with TRBD1 matching over 10 bases. V lost 4 bases and J lost 8; bases outside the gene matches: 4. The CDR3 contains 13 residues. Germline loops: CDR1 SNHLY, CDR2 FYNNEI. CDR3 in DNA: TGTGCCAGCAGTGGAGGACAGGGGGACGGCTACACCTTC. It is translated as CASSGGQGDGYTF.

The chain links TRBV30 to TRBJ1-1, with D possibly matching TRBD1 (6 bases). Germline CDR1 GTSNPN, CDR2 SVGIG (reference sequence). Trimming removed 7 bases from V and 5 bases from J, with 11 bases in between. The CDR3 loop spans 11 amino acids. CDR3 residues: CASKRGTEAFF. CDR3 coding DNA: TGTGCCTCTAAGAGGGGGACTGAAGCTTTCTTT.

The chain carries TRBV13 and TRBJ2-2; no definite D call. The CDR3 loop spans 14 amino acids. V lost 0 bases and J lost 7, with 9 bases in between. Germline V CDR1 and CDR2: PRHDT, FYEKMQ (reference sequence). The CDR3 reads CASSLGVRGGELFF. CDR3 nucleotides: TGTGCCAGCAGCTTAGGGGTTAGAGGCGGGGAGCTGTTTTTT.

The J gene is TRBJ1-4, the V gene TRBV19; tentatively, D is TRBD1 (6 bases). Germline V gene sequence: CDR1 LNHDA, CDR2 SQIVND (reference sequence). This CDR3 contains 14 residues. Trimming took 10 bases from V and 0 from J, leaving 12 bases between them. The CDR3: CATTGLTTNEKLFF. The CDR3 DNA is TGTGCCACTACAGGGCTAACAACTAATGAAAAACTGTTTTTT.

This clone has only one observation. CDR3 in DNA: TGTGCCAGCAGAAAGAAGGACAGAACCTACAATGAGCAGTTCTTC. This gives the protein CASRKKDRTYNEQFF. The chain has TRBV7-2 and TRBJ2-1; a weak D match, TRBD1 (6 bases). Germline lookup yields CDR1 SGHTA and CDR2 FQGNSA. The CDR3 has 15 amino acids. V lost 6 bases to trimming and J lost 2 bases, with 14 bases between them.

The rearrangement joins TRBV5-1 to TRBJ2-2, with 14 bases fitting TRBD2. Germline lookup yields CDR1 SGHRS and CDR2 YFSETQ. V was clipped by 3 bases and J by 4 bases; unmatched bases: 11. The CDR3 spans 19 residues. CDR3 DNA sequence: TGCGCCAGCAGCTCCTTACTCGGGACTAGCGGGAGTAGCACCGGGGAGCTGTTTTTT. It translates to CASSSLLGTSGSSTGELFF.